Included here is one T cell receptor (beta chain) sequence, with context. TCRdb's copy holds only in-frame clones and misses some; the assay was immunoSEQ multiplex PCR. The sample yields around 50,000 clones, more than 70% seen once. The sample belongs to a study of control samples from healthy donors and cancer patients. The sequencing sample was made of PBMCs. This sequence was found in a middle-aged man with colorectal cancer.

CDR3 DNA sequence: TGTGCCATCAGGGACAGGGATGGTAGTTTTGTTCGCGAGCAGTACTTC. This codes for CAIRDRDGSFVREQYF. The chain combines TRBV10-3 with TRBJ2-7; 8 bases agree with TRBD1. With 6 bases clipped from V and 6 bases from J, the junction kept 16 bases outside the gene matches. Per the germline V gene, CDR1 is ENHRY and CDR2 is SYGVKD. CDR3 size: 16 residues.